These T cell receptor beta chains were read from a single sample in a study of blood T cell repertoires in COVID-19. TCRdb's copy holds only in-frame clones and misses some; the assay was immunoSEQ multiplex PCR. The repertoire holds tens of thousands of clones, with about 80% as singletons. The sample comprised peripheral blood. Source of these receptors: a woman in her fifties or sixties with acute or convalescent COVID-19. Each CDR3 is given with its conserved first and last residue. Fields, in order: J gene, clone size, V gene, CDR3 length, D gene, CDR3 DNA, CDR3 protein. D genes are given only for firm matches. Clone sizes are given selectively: once, few, many, or a class where the clone is expanded.

j_gene: TRBJ1-5
abundance: medium-sized
v_gene: TRBV27
len: 14
d_gene: NA
CDR3nt: TGTGCCAGCAGTTTTGCGGGGGTCAATCAGCCCCAGCATTTT
CDR3aa: CASSFAGVNQPQHF

j_gene: TRBJ2-1
abundance: NA
v_gene: TRBV4-2
len: 16
d_gene: TRBD2
CDR3nt: TGTGCCAGCAGCCAAGCTAGCGGGATAACCTACAATGAGCAGTTCTTC
CDR3aa: CASSQASGITYNEQFF

j_gene: TRBJ1-3
abundance: NA
v_gene: TRBV7-2
len: 14
d_gene: TRBD1
CDR3nt: TGTGCCAGCAGGTTAGGACAGGGAGGAAACACCATATATTTT
CDR3aa: CASRLGQGGNTIYF

j_gene: TRBJ2-7
abundance: NA
v_gene: TRBV15
len: 14
d_gene: TRBD1
CDR3nt: TGTGCCACCAGCAGAGAAGGACAGGCCTACGAGCAGTACTTC
CDR3aa: CATSREGQAYEQYF

j_gene: TRBJ2-4
abundance: NA
v_gene: TRBV9
len: 15
d_gene: TRBD2
CDR3nt: TGTGCCAGCAGCGTAGGGCCGGGAGGAGGTGACATTCAGTACTTC
CDR3aa: CASSVGPGGGDIQYF

j_gene: TRBJ1-1
abundance: NA
v_gene: TRBV3-1/TRBV3-2
len: 12
d_gene: TRBD1
CDR3nt: TGTGCCAGCAGCCCAGGGGGAGGTGAAGCTTTCTTT
CDR3aa: CASSPGGGEAFF

j_gene: TRBJ1-1
abundance: once
v_gene: TRBV28
len: 14
d_gene: TRBD1
CDR3nt: TGTGCCAGCAGGCCAGGGGGCCTGAACACTGAAGCTTTCTTT
CDR3aa: CASRPGGLNTEAFF

j_gene: TRBJ2-1
abundance: once
v_gene: TRBV5-4
len: 16
d_gene: TRBD1
CDR3nt: TGTGCCAGCAGCTCAGGCCTGGACAGGACCTACAATGAGCAGTTCTTC
CDR3aa: CASSSGLDRTYNEQFF

j_gene: TRBJ1-1
abundance: NA
v_gene: TRBV5-1
len: 13
d_gene: TRBD1
CDR3nt: TGCGCCAGCAGTGAGGCAGGGGGGATGCAGGCTTTCTTT
CDR3aa: CASSEAGGMQAFF

j_gene: TRBJ2-7
abundance: few
v_gene: TRBV5-4
len: 18
d_gene: TRBD2
CDR3nt: TGTGCCAGCAGCTCCGGGACTAGCGGGGGGGCTAACGGGTACGAGCAGTACTTC
CDR3aa: CASSSGTSGGANGYEQYF

j_gene: TRBJ1-2
abundance: NA
v_gene: TRBV18
len: 13
d_gene: NA
CDR3nt: TGTGCCAGCTCACCCGATCAGGGTGGTGGCTACACCTTC
CDR3aa: CASSPDQGGGYTF

j_gene: TRBJ1-1
abundance: NA
v_gene: TRBV21-1
len: 15
d_gene: NA
CDR3nt: TGTGCCAGCAGCAAAAACCGGGACAGAAACACTGAAGCTTTCTTT
CDR3aa: CASSKNRDRNTEAFF

j_gene: TRBJ2-2
abundance: NA
v_gene: TRBV18
len: 15
d_gene: TRBD2
CDR3nt: TGTGCCAGCTCACCTTCTAGCGGGAACACCGGGGAGCTGTTTTTT
CDR3aa: CASSPSSGNTGELFF

j_gene: TRBJ1-5
abundance: NA
v_gene: TRBV19
len: 15
d_gene: NA
CDR3nt: TGTGCCAGTAGTATCTCAGGGGCAAGCAATCAGCCCCAGCATTTT
CDR3aa: CASSISGASNQPQHF

j_gene: TRBJ2-1
abundance: once
v_gene: TRBV27
len: 14
d_gene: TRBD1
CDR3nt: TGTGCCTCTAAGAAAGGACAGGCACCTTATGAGCAGTTCTTC
CDR3aa: CASKKGQAPYEQFF

j_gene: TRBJ2-4
abundance: once
v_gene: TRBV12-3/TRBV12-4
len: 12
d_gene: NA
CDR3nt: TGTGCCAGCAGTCAAGATAATCCCCGGCAGTACTTC
CDR3aa: CASSQDNPRQYF

j_gene: TRBJ1-2
abundance: NA
v_gene: TRBV2
len: 12
d_gene: NA
CDR3nt: TGTGCCAGCACCAGATCGTCCTATGGCTACACCTTC
CDR3aa: CASTRSSYGYTF

j_gene: TRBJ1-1
abundance: NA
v_gene: TRBV27
len: 15
d_gene: TRBD1
CDR3nt: TGTGCCAGCAGTTTATATGGACAGGGGGCAACTGAAGCTTTCTTT
CDR3aa: CASSLYGQGATEAFF

j_gene: TRBJ2-2
abundance: NA
v_gene: TRBV29-1
len: 14
d_gene: TRBD2
CDR3nt: TGCAGCGTTGACAGCGGGAGGAATAACGGGGAGCTGTTTTTT
CDR3aa: CSVDSGRNNGELFF